One sample yielded the 29 T cell receptor beta chains listed below, sequenced in a study of read filtering for tumor transcriptome and immune sequencing. Molecular barcoded adaptors covering alpha/delta and beta/gamma chains were used on roughly 400 ng RNA. TCRdb recomputed calls from the reads with MiXCR, one row per CDR3 protein. The sample shows about 45,000 distinct CDR3 sequences, roughly a fifth of them seen only once. Specimen: a population of CD138-negative cells sorted from bone marrow. These receptors were collected from a donor over 35 with multiple myeloma.

This clonotype was detected ten times or more. The V call is TRBV7-3, the J call TRBJ2-2; possibly TRBD1 or TRBD2 for D (5 bases each). The germline V gene encodes CDR1 SGHTA and CDR2 FQGTGA. This CDR3 is 16 amino acids long. The germline V and J ends were trimmed by 5 bases and 3 bases, with 16 bases remaining between them. CDR3 protein: CASSPTGTDYTGELFF. In DNA, the CDR3 is TGTGCCAGCAGCCCCACCGGGACGGATTACACCGGGGAGCTGTTTTTT.

This clonotype was observed at least ten times. J is TRBJ2-2 and V is TRBV7-3, with D possibly TRBD2 on 5 matching bases. V lost 4 bases and J 9 bases, leaving 21 bases between the germline ends. Germline CDR1 is SGHTA and CDR2 is FQGTGA. The CDR3 contains 16 residues. The CDR3 region has the DNA TGTGCCAGCAGCTCCTCCACCGGACTCGGGAACAGGGAGCTGTTTTTT. Translating gives CASSSSTGLGNRELFF. The variable domain in full, with the rest retrieved from reference TRBV7-3 and TRBJ2-2, is GAGVSQTPSNKVTEKGKYVELRCDPISGHTALYWYRQSLGQGPEFLIYFQGTGAADDSGLPNDRFFAVRPEGSVSTLKIQRTERGDSAVYLCASSSSTGLGNRELFFGEGSRLTVL.

This clonotype has a count of ten or more. One end of the junction does not line up with germline, which may come from a read error. The chain is built from TRBV24-1 and TRBJ2-1; maybe TRBD2 (5 bases). The CDR3 runs 13 residues. Germline V lookup: CDR1 KGHDR, CDR2 SFDVKD. The CDR3 coding sequence is TGTGCCACATCGGACTTCTCCTGCAATGAGCAGTTCTTC. This translates into CATSDFSCNEQFF.

This clonotype was detected ten times or more. This chain joins TRBV28 and TRBJ2-7; 11 nucleotides agree with TRBD2. This CDR3 spans 14 amino acids. Germline V lookup: CDR1 MDHEN, CDR2 SYDVKM. V dropped 5 bases and J dropped 3; count of bases not matched to a gene: 3. The CDR3, as DNA: TGTGCCAGCAGTCCCGGGACTAGCGGCTACGAGCAGTACTTC. It encodes CASSPGTSGYEQYF.

This clonotype was counted many times. The V call is TRBV4-1, the J call TRBJ1-5, with a tentative D call TRBD1 (6 bases). Per the germline V gene, CDR1 is MGHRA and CDR2 is YSYEKL. This CDR3 comprises 15 residues. Deletions cut 4 bases from V and 0 bases from J, with 10 bases between. CDR3 loop: CASSLRDNSNQPQHF. In nucleotides, the CDR3 is TGCGCCAGCAGCCTTCGGGACAATAGCAATCAGCCCCAGCATTTT.

Ten or more counts support this clonotype. V and J are TRBV9 and TRBJ1-1; D unresolved. CDR1 and CDR2 (germline): SGDLS, YYNGEE. CDR3 length: 15 amino acids. The ends were cut back, 4 bases at V and 4 bases at J, with 17 bases in the middle. The CDR3 spells CASSLNSDETTEAFF. The CDR3 bases are TGTGCCAGCAGCCTAAACTCCGATGAAACCACTGAAGCTTTCTTT.

This clonotype was counted at least ten times. The genes are TRBV3-1 and TRBJ2-7, with a weak D call TRBD2 (6 bases). Trimming removed 3 bases from V and 0 bases from J, with 9 bases in between. The CDR3 contains 14 residues. The V gene's germline CDR1 is LGHDT and CDR2 YNNKEL (reference sequence). The CDR3 sequence: CASSHSGASYEQYF. CDR3 DNA: TGTGCCAGCAGCCACTCGGGAGCCTCCTACGAGCAGTACTTC.

The table lists this clonotype with many counts. CDR3 bases: TGCGCCAGCAGCTTGGGGACTAGCGTAACACTCCCCCAGTACTTC. Amino acid sequence: CASSLGTSVTLPQYF. The rearrangement uses TRBV5-1 and TRBJ2-5, with TRBD2 matching over 9 bases. Germline CDR1 SGHRS, CDR2 YFSETQ. V shed 0 bases and J 9 bases; nucleotides not matched to a gene: 9. The CDR3 runs 15 residues.

This clonotype occurred a few times. The chain uses TRBV13 and TRBJ2-7, with D perhaps matching TRBD1 (5 bases). Germline V gene data show CDR1 as PRHDT and CDR2 as FYEKMQ (reference sequence). V lost 3 bases and J lost 2, with 11 bases in between. The CDR3 totals 14 residues. CDR3 residues: CASSFFDRTYEQYF. DNA for the CDR3: TGTGCCAGCAGCTTTTTTGACAGAACCTACGAGCAGTACTTC.

This clonotype showed up many times. This chain joins TRBV19 and TRBJ2-7; D ambiguous. CDR1 and CDR2 (germline): LNHDA, SQIVND (reference sequence). The CDR3 sequence is 18 residues long. V lost 8 bases and J 0 bases, leaving 26 bases between the germline ends. The CDR3 region is CASSRKPRSVASSYEQYF. The CDR3 nucleotides read TGTGCCAGTTCCCGAAAGCCTCGATCGGTGGCCAGCTCCTACGAGCAGTACTTC.

Many counts were recorded for this clonotype. This chain joins TRBV5-1 and TRBJ2-1, with TRBD2 matching 13 bases. The CDR3 covers 15 residues. Germline CDR1 reads SGHRS; CDR2 reads YFSETQ. The V segment lost 4 bases and the J segment 6 bases; nucleotides outside the gene matches: 4. The CDR3 bases are TGCGCCAGCAGCGCCGGACTAGCGGGAGCCAATGAGCAGTTCTTC. Translating it yields CASSAGLAGANEQFF.

The genes are TRBV6-2 or TRBV6-3 and TRBJ2-1; weak D call: TRBD1 (5 bases). Per the germline V gene, CDR1 is MNHEY and CDR2 is SVGEGT. The CDR3 contains 14 residues. Trimming left V 1 base short and J 7 bases short, with 11 bases between. CDR3 sequence: CASSYLGQPNEQFF. The CDR3 bases are TGTGCCAGCAGTTACTTAGGACAACCAAATGAGCAGTTCTTC.

This clonotype appeared many times. The V gene is TRBV6-1, the J gene TRBJ2-2; 7 bases align to TRBD2. The junction had 3 bases not matched to a gene; V was cut back by 5 bases and J by 3 bases. The CDR3 runs to 14 residues. The germline V gene encodes CDR1 MNHNS and CDR2 SASEGT. The CDR3 region is CASSQRGDTGELFF. The CDR3 DNA sequence: TGTGCCAGCAGTCAGCGGGGAGACACCGGGGAGCTGTTTTTT.

A word on this clonotype: A junction end diverges from the germline sequence, so it may reflect a read error. The chain combines TRBV6-5 with TRBJ2-1; D is perhaps TRBD2 (6 bases). The CDR3 has 15 amino acids. Germline V CDR1 and CDR2: MNHEY, SVGAGI. CDR3 DNA sequence: TGCGCCAGCAGTTACAACGGGGGAGAGGGGAGTGAGCAGTTCTTC. Translation: CASSYNGGEGSEQFF.

This clonotype has a count of ten or more. This chain joins TRBV20-1 and TRBJ2-3; TRBD2 matches 7 bases. After removal of 6 bases from V and 5 bases from J, the junction contained 14 bases not matched to a gene. The germline gives CDR1 DFQATT, CDR2 SNEGSKA (reference sequence). The CDR3 is 15 amino acids. Written as DNA, the CDR3 is TGCAGTGCGGGGGGGGAAGGCGGGTTCGGAGATACGCAGTATTTT. Protein sequence: CSAGGEGGFGDTQYF.

This clonotype was seen ten or more times. The chain combines TRBV12-3 or TRBV12-4 with TRBJ2-3; D is perhaps TRBD1 or TRBD2 (5 bases each). Trimming stripped 3 bases from V and 6 bases from J, with 16 bases between. The CDR3 spans 15 residues. CDR3 sequence: CASSFSRDVGDTQYF. The CDR3 DNA is TGTGCCAGCAGTTTTTCCCGGGACGTGGGTGATACGCAGTATTTT.

Ten or more counts support this clonotype. The genes are TRBV24-1 and TRBJ2-3; no clear D. This CDR3 is built from 15 residues. Germline V gene sequence: CDR1 KGHDR, CDR2 SFDVKD. Deletions cut 3 bases from V and 0 bases from J, with 9 bases between. DNA of the CDR3: TGTGCCACCAGTGATAGGTCAACTAGCACAGATACGCAGTATTTT. This gives the protein CATSDRSTSTDTQYF.

This clonotype was observed many times. The gene calls are TRBV11-2 and TRBJ2-7; either TRBD1 or TRBD2 may fit D (5 bases each). Germline V gives CDR1 SGHAT, CDR2 FQNNGV. The CDR3 runs to 18 residues. V lost 5 bases to trimming and J lost 0 bases, with 23 bases between them. The CDR3: CASSIPPGAREGSYEQYF. The CDR3, as DNA: TGTGCCAGCAGCATACCGCCCGGGGCTAGAGAAGGCTCCTACGAGCAGTACTTC.

As for this clonotype: A much larger clone is a single base away; this may be a read error. The chain carries TRBV20-1 and TRBJ2-1; 8 bases agree with TRBD2. V shed 5 bases, J shed 8 bases, and the junction held 11 bases outside the gene matches. CDR1 is DFQATT, CDR2 SNEGSKA, per germline (reference sequence). The CDR3 is made up of 14 amino acids. Here the CDR3 reads CSAQSREGHDEQFF. The CDR3 bases are TGCAGTGCTCAGAGTCGGGAGGGCCACGATGAGCAGTTCTTC.

About this clonotype: Since a much larger clone is just one base distant, this may be a read error. The chain carries TRBV10-3 and TRBJ2-3; D is possibly TRBD2 (6 bases). Germline V lookup: CDR1 ENHRY, CDR2 SYGVKD. The CDR3 length is 15 residues. CDR3 loop: CATSEMEGGTDTQYF. DNA of the CDR3: TGTGCCACCAGTGAGATGGAGGGCGGCACAGATACGCAGTATTTT.

At least ten counts were recorded for this clonotype. V is TRBV10-3 and J is TRBJ2-5; 7 positions agree with TRBD1. This CDR3 has 15 residues. Germline V gene sequence: CDR1 ENHRY, CDR2 SYGVKD. J gave up 0 bases and V 0 bases, and 1 base lay outside the gene matches. CDR3 nucleotide sequence: TGTGCCATCAGTGAGTCAGGGACAGACCAAGAGACCCAGTACTTC. Protein: CAISESGTDQETQYF.

V gene TRBV12-3 or TRBV12-4 combines with J gene TRBJ2-7; the D gene is possibly TRBD1 (6 bases). The CDR3 length is 15 residues. Between the trimmed V and J ends, which lost 3 bases and 3 bases, there was a span of 15 bases. The CDR3 bases are TGTGCCAGCAGTTTTTGGGGGCCGGCCGACTACGAGCAGTACTTC. Translated, it gives CASSFWGPADYEQYF.

Details on this clonotype: A much larger clone sits a single nucleotide away, making a read error possible. The V and J genes are TRBV5-1 and TRBJ2-5, with TRBD2 matching 7 bases. This CDR3 is built from 15 residues. Germline lookup yields CDR1 SGHRS and CDR2 YFSETQ. The CDR3 spells CASSLNAGVWETLYF. The CDR3 bases are TGCGCCAGCAGCTTGAATGCGGGAGTCTGGGAGACCCTGTACTTC.

This clonotype showed up many times. The chain joins TRBV14 to TRBJ2-1, with D perhaps TRBD1 (7 bases). Trimming stripped 5 bases from V and 4 bases from J, with 15 bases between. The CDR3 covers 15 residues. Germline lookup yields CDR1 SGHDN and CDR2 FVKESK. CDR3 in DNA: TGTGCCAGCAGCATCCAGGGGGGCCGGTACAATGAGCAGTTCTTC. Protein sequence: CASSIQGGRYNEQFF.

The table lists this clonotype with a count of one. A junction boundary mismatches the germline segment, possibly from a read error. CDR3 bases: TGCAGTGCTAGAGATTTCCGGGAGAGCAACAATGAGCAGCTCTTC. Translation gives CSARDFRESNNEQLF. The chain links TRBV20-1 to TRBJ2-1; tentatively, D is TRBD2 (6 bases). The CDR3 runs to 15 residues. From germline, CDR1 is DFQATT and CDR2 SNEGSKA (reference sequence).

On this clonotype: A read error may produce the germline difference seen at one junction end. V and J are TRBV12-3 or TRBV12-4 and TRBJ1-1; D call uncertain. The length of the CDR3 is 15 residues. This chain's CDR3 is CASSSIQRRNTEVFF. In DNA form, the CDR3 reads TGTGCCAGCAGTTCAATACAAAGACGGAACACTGAAGTTTTCTTT.

This clonotype was detected a few times. The chain uses TRBV5-1 and TRBJ2-7; TRBD2 is a possible D gene (5 bases). The CDR3 extends over 14 amino acids. Germline assignment: CDR1 SGHRS and CDR2 YFSETQ. Trimming cost V 4 bases and J 6 bases, with 17 bases left between them. The chain's CDR3 is CASSPWTPPGEQYF. The CDR3 nucleotides read TGCGCCAGCAGCCCCTGGACTCCTCCCGGCGAGCAGTACTTC.

At least ten counts were recorded for this clonotype. J is TRBJ2-7 and V is TRBV7-9; D is unresolved. CDR1 is SEHNR, CDR2 FQNEAQ, per germline (reference sequence). This CDR3 has 13 amino acids. The V end lost 5 bases, the J end lost 4 bases, and 12 bases lay between the germline ends. CDR3 coding DNA: TGTGCCAGCAGCCCTGAATTATCTTACGAGCAGTACTTC. Translation: CASSPELSYEQYF.

This clonotype was counted many times. The chain carries TRBV5-4 and TRBJ1-1; 10 bases align to TRBD1. Germline trimming cut 5 bases from V and 1 base from J; bases unmatched to any gene: 8. Looked up from germline, CDR1 is SGHNT and CDR2 is YYREEE (reference sequence). The CDR3 has 16 residues. The chain's CDR3 is CASRSGTGDGNTEAFF. Written as DNA, the CDR3 is TGTGCCAGCAGATCCGGGACAGGGGACGGGAACACTGAAGCTTTCTTT.